This T cell receptor beta chain was found in a study of blood T cells in healthy people across ages. In germline, CDR1 is SGHAT, CDR2 FQNNGV. The CDR3 loop spans 17 amino acids. After removal of 5 bases from V and 6 bases from J, the junction contained 12 bases not matched to a gene. Concerning this clonotype: Antigen: not known.

A J-beta primer mix and a sample-barcoded 5' primer were used in a second PCR of about 6 to 12 cycles. The template-switch adaptor was a 5' adaptor with 12 random nucleotides. It tagged each cDNA molecule. From each sample, at least 2.5 million paired-end reads containing CDR3 were obtained. TCRdb recomputed calls from the 5' RACE reads with MiXCR, one row per CDR3 protein. The profile shows about 800,000 distinct CDR3 sequences, 20% to 30% of them singletons. Study-wide results and limits: It was held that diversity estimates obtained from one million T cells represented underestimates.

This same sample was also part of a study on T cells of mothers and their children.

The chain carries TRBV11-2 and TRBJ2-4; 11 bases are a match to TRBD2. The clonotype was recovered from a boy younger than 18 in good health. The sample comprised blood. The CDR3 reads CASSPRLAGRVGNIQYF. The CDR3 bases are TGTGCCAGCAGCCCCAGACTAGCGGGACGCGTGGGAAACATTCAGTACTTC.